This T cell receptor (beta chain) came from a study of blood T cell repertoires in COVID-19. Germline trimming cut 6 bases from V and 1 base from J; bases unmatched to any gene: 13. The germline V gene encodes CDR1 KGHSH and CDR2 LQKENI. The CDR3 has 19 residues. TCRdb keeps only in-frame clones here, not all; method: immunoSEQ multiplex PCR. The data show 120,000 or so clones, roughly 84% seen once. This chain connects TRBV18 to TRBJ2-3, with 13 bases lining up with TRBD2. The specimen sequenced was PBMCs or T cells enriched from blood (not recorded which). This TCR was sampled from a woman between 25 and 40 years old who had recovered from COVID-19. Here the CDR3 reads CASSRYRTSGSERTDTQYF. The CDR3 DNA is TGTGCCAGCTCGCGCTATCGGACTAGCGGGAGTGAACGCACAGATACGCAGTATTTT.